Below are 12 T cell receptor beta chains sequenced from a single sample in a study of blood T cell repertoires in COVID-19. Generated by immunoSEQ multiplex PCR, the TCRdb table keeps only in-frame clones and is missing some. The sample records roughly 150,000 clones, roughly 77% being singletons. The sequencing sample was made of peripheral blood. The receptors here all came from a man aged 55 to 70 with acute or convalescent COVID-19.

The gene calls are TRBV9 and TRBJ1-1; maybe TRBD1 (5 bases). This CDR3 is built from 13 residues. Trimming stripped 6 bases from V and 7 bases from J, with 16 bases between. Per the germline V gene, CDR1 is SGDLS and CDR2 is YYNGEE. The CDR3 coding sequence is TGTGCCAGCAAGATGGAGGGGCGCGGTGAAGCTTTCTTT. Protein product: CASKMEGRGEAFF.

The rearrangement uses TRBV30 and TRBJ2-2, with D perhaps matching TRBD1 (5 bases). V dropped 3 bases and J dropped 7 bases, with 15 bases sitting between them. CDR3 length equals 14 residues. In germline, CDR1 is GTSNPN, CDR2 SVGIG (reference sequence). The chain's CDR3 is CAWRKQGVIGELFF. In DNA form, the CDR3 reads TGTGCCTGGAGGAAGCAGGGTGTTATCGGGGAGCTGTTTTTT.

The chain combines TRBV7-9 with TRBJ1-2; 7 nucleotides match TRBD1. CDR3 size: 16 residues. With 2 bases clipped from V and 0 bases from J, the junction kept 6 bases outside the gene matches. The germline V gene encodes CDR1 SEHNR and CDR2 FQNEAQ (reference sequence). The CDR3 region is CASSLLTGRANYGYTF. DNA of the CDR3: TGTGCCAGCAGCTTACTGACAGGGCGGGCTAACTATGGCTACACCTTC. Using reference TRBV7-9 and TRBJ1-2 for the parts outside the CDR3, the full variable domain is DTGVSQNPRHKITKRGQNVTFRCDPISEHNRLYWYRQTLGQGPEFLTYFQNEAQLEKSRLLSDRFSAERPKGSFSTLEIQRTEQGDSAMYLCASSLLTGRANYGYTFGSGTRLTVV.

The chain joins TRBV3-1 (or the pseudogene TRBV3-2) to TRBJ2-1; TRBD2 is a possible D gene (6 bases). V lost 0 bases and J 1 base, leaving 13 bases between the germline ends. Germline V gene data show CDR1 as LGHDT and CDR2 as YNNKEL (reference sequence). The CDR3 has 17 amino acids. In DNA form, the CDR3 reads TGTGCCAGCAGCCAAGATCCCCTAGCGAATTCCTACAATGAGCAGTTCTTC. Amino acid sequence: CASSQDPLANSYNEQFF.

This chain uses TRBV11-2 with TRBJ2-3, with a tentative D call TRBD1 (6 bases). The germline V and J ends were trimmed by 5 bases and 0 bases, with 12 bases remaining between them. Germline CDR1 SGHAT, CDR2 FQNNGV. The CDR3 is 15 residues long. The CDR3 here is CASSAGTTSTDTQYF. As DNA, the CDR3 is TGTGCCAGCAGCGCCGGGACAACAAGCACAGATACGCAGTATTTT.

This clone was recorded many times. V is TRBV5-5 and J is TRBJ1-2; the D gene is possibly TRBD1 (5 bases). CDR1 SGHKS and CDR2 YYEKEE come from the germline V gene (reference sequence). V was cut by 1 base and J by 2 bases, with 15 bases left in between. The CDR3 covers 16 residues. In nucleotides, the CDR3 is TGTGCCAGCAGCTTGTATCAGGCAGGGTGGAACTATGGCTACACCTTC. Translation: CASSLYQAGWNYGYTF.

The chain has TRBV12-3 or TRBV12-4 and TRBJ2-2, with D possibly matching TRBD2 (6 bases). With 8 bases removed from V and 7 bases from J, the gap between germline ends came to 14 bases. This CDR3 has 13 residues. In nucleotides, the CDR3 is TGTGCCAGCCGAACGGGGGTGGGCGGGGAGCTGTTTTTT. This sequence encodes CASRTGVGGELFF.

V is TRBV30 and J is TRBJ1-6; tentative D call: TRBD1 (5 bases). Per germline, CDR1 GTSNPN and CDR2 SVGIG (reference sequence). V was cut by 3 bases and J by 7 bases, with 16 bases left in between. The CDR3 sequence is 15 residues long. The CDR3 sequence: CAWRGGGRANSPLHF. The CDR3 coding sequence is TGTGCCTGGAGGGGAGGAGGCAGGGCGAATTCACCCCTCCACTTT.

This sequence joins TRBV5-5 and TRBJ1-4, with D perhaps TRBD1 (6 bases). There are 15 residues in the CDR3. The germline V gene encodes CDR1 SGHKS and CDR2 YYEKEE (reference sequence). Trimming stripped 0 bases from V and 5 bases from J, with 11 bases between. The CDR3 DNA follows: TGTGCCAGCAGCTTGGGGGTACAGGGAAATGAAAAACTGTTTTTT. Residues: CASSLGVQGNEKLFF.

There are a few counts of this clone. This sequence joins TRBV5-8 and TRBJ1-5; no reliable D call. Germline V gene sequence: CDR1 SGHTS, CDR2 YDEGEE. The V and J ends lost 1 base and 7 bases respectively, with 12 bases between them. The CDR3 runs 14 residues. This CDR3 reads CASSLSGLPQPQHF. Written as DNA, the CDR3 is TGTGCCAGCAGCTTGAGCGGGCTACCACAGCCCCAGCATTTT. Full variable domain (remainder filled in from reference TRBV5-8 and TRBJ1-5): EAGVTQSPTHLIKTRGQQATLRCSPISGHTSVYWYQQALGLGLQFLLWYDEGEERNRGNFPPRFSGRQFPNYSSELNVNALELEDSALYLCASSLSGLPQPQHFGDGTRLSIL.

This clone was observed a few times. The chain links TRBV19 to TRBJ2-1, with 11 bases fitting TRBD1. V was pared by 6 bases and J by 8 bases, with 6 bases of the junction left unmatched. Germline V gives CDR1 LNHDA, CDR2 SQIVND (reference sequence). The CDR3 runs to 14 residues. CDR3 sequence: CASSLGTGGYEQFF. For the CDR3, the DNA is TGTGCCAGTAGCCTGGGGACAGGGGGTTATGAGCAGTTCTTC.

This chain connects TRBV27 to TRBJ1-2; 7 bases agree with TRBD1. The J segment lost 3 bases and the V segment lost 7 bases, leaving 23 bases of the junction unmatched. From germline, CDR1 is MNHEY and CDR2 SMNVEV (reference sequence). CDR3 length: 19 residues. The CDR3 reads CASTLKGVRDSRLDYGYTF. CDR3 nucleotides: TGTGCCAGCACTCTAAAGGGCGTAAGGGACAGCCGCTTGGACTATGGCTACACCTTC.